This TCR beta chain originates from a study of tumor-infiltrating lymphocytes in primary liver carcinoma. The overall study: These were node-negative, non-metastatic T1-T3 tumors of roughly 4 to 10 cm.

On this clonotype itself: An end of the junction differs from the germline gene, which may be a read error.

Using a constant-region primer together with ProtoScript II reverse transcriptase, TCR beta cDNA was made from roughly 500 ng of total RNA. The TCR beta library was amplified through three nested multiplex PCR rounds in a modified ARM-PCR procedure. Researchers ran the first two PCR rounds for ten to eleven cycles each with TRBV1-TRBV30 forward primers and a C-beta reverse primer. TCRdb reprocessed the multiplex PCR reads via MiXCR and lists one record per CDR3 protein. Of approximately 300,000 distinct CDR3 sequences in the sample, approximately 65% were seen once. The CDR3 contains 15 residues. For blood RNA, unsorted whole blood served as the source, and germline DNA was extracted too. Patients had chronic HBV infection and were treatment-naive.

The sequence was collected from a man between 35 and 55 years old with primary liver carcinoma and hepatitis B virus infection. Sequences were obtained from peripheral blood. The chain has TRBV12-3 or TRBV12-4 and TRBJ2-1; maybe TRBD2 (6 bases). This CDR3 is CTSSLLLASGNEQSF. As DNA, the CDR3 is TGTACCAGCAGTTTATTACTAGCTAGTGGCAATGAGCAGTCCTTC.